This T cell receptor beta chain comes out of a study of T cell responses to AZD1222 COVID-19 vaccine. The study, taken as a whole, reports: Epitopes outside B.1.351 and B.1.1.7 mutated regions reportedly drew nearly half of spike TCRs. Baseline serostatus was positive in only a handful of AZD1222 recipients. The span of vaccine-associated CD4 TCRs extended across spike, with dominance at 160-218 and 743-854. Without day 14 samples, only post-peak T cell repertoires were studied.

This clone was observed a few times. Antigen specificity is unknown. Data came from immunoSEQ multiplex PCR; TCRdb stores just in-frame clones and leaves some out. This table has some 95,000 clones, 70% to 90% appearing once. J was trimmed by 3 bases and V by 4 bases; bases with no gene match: 2. The CDR3 consists of 13 residues. Germline values: CDR1 SGDLS, CDR2 YYNGEE. The J gene is TRBJ1-1, the V gene TRBV9; 8 bases fit TRBD1. The sequencing here drew on peripheral blood, taken 28 days after the second AZD1222 dose. This receptor was taken from an adult who received the AZD1222 COVID-19 vaccine. The CDR3 protein is CASSWGQDTEAFF. The CDR3 region has the DNA TGTGCCAGCAGCTGGGGACAGGACACTGAAGCTTTCTTT.